These T cell receptor beta chains were read from a single sample in a study of response to subunit inactivated influenza vaccine. TCRdb processed the RT-PCR reads anew with MiXCR; each CDR3 protein has one entry. The data show 600,000 to 850,000 distinct CDR3 sequences, with approximately 15% seen just once and less than 8.5% held by the top ten. Sequencing used PBMCs from blood, obtained 14 to 15 days before vaccination. The receptors come from a man aged 50 to 59 who received an inactivated influenza vaccine. The CDR3 runs from the conserved cysteine through the conserved F or W.

v_call | cdr3_aa
TRBV15 | CATSRGGQRGNTIYF
TRBV20-1 | CSAKPGHNNSPLHF
TRBV28 | CASSFGSNYNEQFF
TRBV7-3 | CASSAGGPQYF
TRBV7-9 | CASSRSGTANNEQFF
TRBV7-8 | CASSLLRGRRGETQYF
TRBV28 | CASSLGQGIYGYTF
TRBV11-3 | CASSLSGGMGTGELFF
TRBV6-2/TRBV6-3 | CASSHLRGERDPSGANVLTF
TRBV4-1 | CASSQEGKTGELFF
TRBV20-1 | CSAQSGTSSLNEQFF
TRBV5-1 | CASSSMDRESTEAFF
TRBV2 | CASSGLENFF
TRBV4-2 | CASSQVISGRPGELFF
TRBV5-1 | CASSLVGTNEKLFF
TRBV12-3/TRBV12-4 | CASSLNRSWRQGAPTNEKLFF
TRBV7-2 | CASSILAGGLDTQYF
TRBV5-1 | CASSATGLDTQYF
TRBV14 | CASSQEIKDEQFF
TRBV4-2 | CASSQAAGRGTDTQYF
TRBV4-2 | CASSHEAIGPDTQYF
TRBV3-1 | CASSQRGSGDNEKLFF
TRBV9 | CASSVAPDMNTEAFF
TRBV15 | CATSINREKLFF
TRBV20-1 | CSARDRRLAGKHYEQYF
TRBV6-2/TRBV6-3 | CASSRGQAWELFF
TRBV4-1 | CASSHSGLAGAIGDEQFF
TRBV2 | CASSDRDRDYNEQFF
TRBV2 | CASPGASDTGELFF
TRBV20-1 | CSARGGWDALAYEQYF
TRBV11-2 | CASSLVAKSTDTQYF
TRBV18 | CASSPTRQGATDTQYF
TRBV12-3/TRBV12-4 | CASSLTGGGTGELFF
TRBV4-2 | CASSQAYRDGGYTF
TRBV6-2/TRBV6-3 | CASSYRRGNYEQYF
TRBV29-1 | CSVETRTEAFF
TRBV6-5 | CASSNEQGYQPQHF
TRBV3-1 | CATQGTSGTEAFF
TRBV7-2 | CASSLAKGDRTYSYEQYF
TRBV6-2/TRBV6-3 | CASSFDRALSGELFF
TRBV11-2 | CASSLDLTSYNSPLHF
TRBV11-3 | CASSLTPGQANKQFF
TRBV3-1 | CASSQGVSPSSYEQYF
TRBV7-2 | CASSPLDTQYF
TRBV4-1 | CASRRSYTGELFF
TRBV20-1 | CSARQGGERTQYF
TRBV5-5 | CASSSVRDSLYEQYF